This TCR beta chain was identified during a study of blood T cell repertoires in COVID-19. Study-wide context: T cells, B-cell-depleted T cells, or PBMCs provided the cDNA or gDNA that served as material.

Enrollees, roughly 18 to 95 years old, lived in around 23 US areas. Each recovered donor of Cohort 3 presented with two negative PCRs, clearance, or symptom resolution. Only in-frame clones appear in the TCRdb table, and some are missing; sequencing was by immunoSEQ multiplex PCR. The repertoire consists of a few hundred thousand clones, with approximately 84% occurring once and the leading ten covering about 10%. V was cut by 2 bases and J by 3 bases, with 13 bases left in between. Germline CDR1 is MNHEY and CDR2 is SVGAGI. The CDR3 runs 15 residues. The V and J genes are TRBV6-5 and TRBJ1-1; possible D gene TRBD1, 5 bases. This clonotype was sampled from a young woman who had recovered from COVID-19. What was sequenced was PBMCs or T cells enriched from blood (not recorded which). DNA for the CDR3: TGTGCCAGCAGTTACGCGGGGGGAGGATACACTGAAGCTTTCTTT. Protein sequence: CASSYAGGGYTEAFF.